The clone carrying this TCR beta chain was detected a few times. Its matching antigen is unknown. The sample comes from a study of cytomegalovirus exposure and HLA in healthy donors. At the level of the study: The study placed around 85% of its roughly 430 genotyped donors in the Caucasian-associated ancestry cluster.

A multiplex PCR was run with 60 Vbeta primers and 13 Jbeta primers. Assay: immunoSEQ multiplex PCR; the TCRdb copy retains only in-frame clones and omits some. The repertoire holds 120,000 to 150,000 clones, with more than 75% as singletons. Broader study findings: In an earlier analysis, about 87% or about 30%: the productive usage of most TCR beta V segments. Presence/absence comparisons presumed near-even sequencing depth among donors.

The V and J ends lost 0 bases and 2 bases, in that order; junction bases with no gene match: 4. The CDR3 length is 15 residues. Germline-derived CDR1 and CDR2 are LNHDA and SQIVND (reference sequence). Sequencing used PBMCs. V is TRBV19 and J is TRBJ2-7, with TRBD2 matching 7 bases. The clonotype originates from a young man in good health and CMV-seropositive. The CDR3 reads CASSIEGRGAYEQYF. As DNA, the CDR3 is TGTGCCAGTAGTATAGAAGGCCGGGGGGCCTACGAGCAGTACTTC.